The entry below describes one TCR beta chain. No antigen is known for it. From germline, CDR1 is SGHDN and CDR2 FVKESK. Between the trimmed V and J ends, which lost 4 bases and 8 bases, there was a span of 29 bases. The CDR3 runs to 18 residues. This entry is derived from a study of cytotoxic CD8 clonotypes in ibrutinib-treated CLL. On the study more broadly: Per sample, productive templates averaged about 240,000 and productive rearrangements averaged 94,082.

General study results and limits: On treatment, the uncommon public clonotypes contracted or remained stable.

Clones were sequenced by immunoSEQ multiplex PCR, and TCRdb holds only the in-frame ones, with some missing. The sample yields about 68,000 clones, around two thirds seen once. The sequencing used PBMCs, collected after 12 months of ibrutinib treatment. V and J are TRBV14 and TRBJ1-2; unclear D gene. This TCR derives from a human donor with chronic lymphocytic leukemia. The CDR3 coding sequence is TGTGCCAGCAGCCCCCCTCAAGTCGGAGCCTCCCCCGCAGAAGGCTACACCTTC. This translates into CASSPPQVGASPAEGYTF.